The sequence of this T cell receptor (beta chain) was determined in a study of T-cell reconstitution after alpha-beta-depleted transplantation in children. Notes on the study in general: At the one-year point after transplant, T-cell counts and TCRbeta diversity were found to come mostly from T cells that had been newly produced. Certain patients had high TCRbeta diversity at day 60, and it came from recipient T cells and thymic progenitors that survived. The origin of alpha-beta T cells about two months after transplant was reportedly several hundred expanded graft clones.

In its sample, this clonotype was seen a few times. The target antigen is unknown. Molecular barcoding with unique molecular identifiers was used for the TCRbeta library. TCRdb redid the calling of the PCR reads with MiXCR, one entry per CDR3 protein. The sample holds 900,000 or so distinct CDR3 sequences, around 15% seen once. V lost 7 bases to trimming and J lost 2 bases, with 17 bases between them. Germline V gene lookup returns CDR1 MNHEY and CDR2 SMNVEV (reference sequence). This CDR3 contains 15 residues. V gene TRBV27 combines with J gene TRBJ2-5; the D call may be TRBD1 or TRBD2 (6 bases each). This receptor was taken from a male patient between 5 and 17 years old who had a stem cell transplant for acute lymphoblastic leukemia, so the T cells may come from the graft donor. The material sequenced was PBMCs, mostly from graft donor cells, taken 360 days after TCRalphabeta/CD19-depleted stem cell transplant. CDR3: CASTPYGGAQETQYF. The CDR3 nucleotides read TGTGCCAGCACCCCATACGGGGGCGCACAAGAGACCCAGTACTTC.